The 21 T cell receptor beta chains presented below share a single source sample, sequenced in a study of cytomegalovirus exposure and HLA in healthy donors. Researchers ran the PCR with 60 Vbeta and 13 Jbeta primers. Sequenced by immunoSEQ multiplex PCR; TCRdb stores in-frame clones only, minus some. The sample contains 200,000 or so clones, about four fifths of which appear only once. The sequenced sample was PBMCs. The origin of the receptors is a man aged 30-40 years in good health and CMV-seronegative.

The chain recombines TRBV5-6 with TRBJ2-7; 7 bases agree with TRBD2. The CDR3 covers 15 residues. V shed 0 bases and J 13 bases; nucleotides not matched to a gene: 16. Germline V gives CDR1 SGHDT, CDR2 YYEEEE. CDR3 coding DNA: TGTGCCAGCAGCTTGGAATGGGGGGGATCAAAAATCTTTTACTTC. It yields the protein CASSLEWGGSKIFYF.

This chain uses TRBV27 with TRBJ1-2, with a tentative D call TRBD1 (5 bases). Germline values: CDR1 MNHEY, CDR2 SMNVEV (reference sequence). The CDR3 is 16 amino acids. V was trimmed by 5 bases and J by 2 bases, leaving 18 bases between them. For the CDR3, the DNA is TGTGCCAGCAGTCCTTGGGGGGTAGGGACCAACTATGGCTACACCTTC. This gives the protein CASSPWGVGTNYGYTF.

This chain's CDR3 is CASSPLPGGAYGYTF. Written as DNA, the CDR3 is TGTGCCAGCTCACCGTTACCGGGGGGGGCCTATGGCTACACCTTC. V gene TRBV18 combines with J gene TRBJ1-2, with a weak D call TRBD1 (6 bases). Germline loops: CDR1 KGHSH, CDR2 LQKENI. This CDR3 contains 15 residues. V lost 3 bases and J 4 bases, leaving 15 bases between the germline ends.

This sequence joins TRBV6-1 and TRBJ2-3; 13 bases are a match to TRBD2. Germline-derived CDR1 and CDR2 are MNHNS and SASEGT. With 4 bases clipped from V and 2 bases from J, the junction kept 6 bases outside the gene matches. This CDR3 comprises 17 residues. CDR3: CASSAKLAGGPTDTQYF. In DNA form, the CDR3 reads TGTGCCAGCAGTGCCAAACTAGCGGGGGGGCCCACAGATACGCAGTATTTT.

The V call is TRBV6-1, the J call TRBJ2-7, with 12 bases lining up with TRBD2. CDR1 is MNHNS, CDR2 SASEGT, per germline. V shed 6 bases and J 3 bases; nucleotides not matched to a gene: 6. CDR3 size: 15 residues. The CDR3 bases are TGTGCCAGCAGCGATGGACTAGCGGGGAGCTACGAGCAGTACTTC. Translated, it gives CASSDGLAGSYEQYF.

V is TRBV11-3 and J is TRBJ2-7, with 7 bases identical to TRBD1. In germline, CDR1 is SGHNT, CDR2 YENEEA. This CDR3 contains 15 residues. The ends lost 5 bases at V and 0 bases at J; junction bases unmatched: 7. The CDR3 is CASSPTGAHSYEQYF. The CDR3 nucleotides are TGTGCCAGCAGCCCCACAGGGGCCCACTCCTACGAGCAGTACTTC.

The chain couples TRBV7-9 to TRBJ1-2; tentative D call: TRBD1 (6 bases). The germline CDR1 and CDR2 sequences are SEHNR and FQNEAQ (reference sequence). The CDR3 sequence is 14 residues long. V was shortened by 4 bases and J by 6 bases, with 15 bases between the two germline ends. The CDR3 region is CASSSFSGVDGYTF. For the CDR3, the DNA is TGTGCCAGCAGCTCATTTTCAGGGGTGGATGGCTACACCTTC.

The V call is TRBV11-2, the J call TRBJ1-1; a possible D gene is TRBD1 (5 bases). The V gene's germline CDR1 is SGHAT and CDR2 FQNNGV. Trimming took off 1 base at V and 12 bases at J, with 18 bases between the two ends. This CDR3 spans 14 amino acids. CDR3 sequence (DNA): TGTGCCAGCAGCTTAGCAGGGATCACCCTCAAAACTTTCTTT. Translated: CASSLAGITLKTFF.

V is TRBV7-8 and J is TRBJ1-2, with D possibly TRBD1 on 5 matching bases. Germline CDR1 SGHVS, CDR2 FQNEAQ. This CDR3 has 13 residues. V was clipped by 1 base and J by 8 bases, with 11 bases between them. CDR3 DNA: TGTGCCAGCAGCTTAGGGGGGGGAAGGGGCTACACCTTC. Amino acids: CASSLGGGRGYTF.

The CDR3 sequence: CASSLEGFSNEQFF. DNA of the CDR3: TGCGCCAGCAGCTTGGAGGGGTTTTCCAATGAGCAGTTCTTC. J is TRBJ2-1 and V is TRBV5-1; tentative D call: TRBD1 (5 bases). In germline, CDR1 is SGHRS, CDR2 YFSETQ. The CDR3 has 14 amino acids. V shed 0 bases and J shed 6 bases, with 10 bases lying between them.

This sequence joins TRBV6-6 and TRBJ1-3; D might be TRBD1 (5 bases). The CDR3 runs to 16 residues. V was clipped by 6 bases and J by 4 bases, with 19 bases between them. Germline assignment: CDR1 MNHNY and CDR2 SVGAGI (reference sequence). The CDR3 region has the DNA TGTGCCAGCAGCGTCCCGGGGACTATAGGAGGAAACACCATATATTTT. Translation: CASSVPGTIGGNTIYF.

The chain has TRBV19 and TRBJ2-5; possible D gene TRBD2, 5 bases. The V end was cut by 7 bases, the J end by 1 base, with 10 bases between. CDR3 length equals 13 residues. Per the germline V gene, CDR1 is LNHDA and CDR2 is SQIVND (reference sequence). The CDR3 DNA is TGTGCCAGTAATAGTCGGGGCCAAGAGACCCAGTACTTC. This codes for CASNSRGQETQYF.

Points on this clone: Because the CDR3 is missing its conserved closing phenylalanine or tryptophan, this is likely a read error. Here the CDR3 DNA reads TGTGCCAGCAGAAAAGGACAGATCCTGTATGGCTACACCCTC. Its translation: CASRKGQILYGYTL. The chain links TRBV6-5 to TRBJ1-2; a possible D gene is TRBD1 (6 bases). Germline V gene data show CDR1 as MNHEY and CDR2 as SVGAGI. The length of the CDR3 is 14 residues. With 6 bases removed from V and 5 bases from J, the gap between germline ends came to 16 bases.

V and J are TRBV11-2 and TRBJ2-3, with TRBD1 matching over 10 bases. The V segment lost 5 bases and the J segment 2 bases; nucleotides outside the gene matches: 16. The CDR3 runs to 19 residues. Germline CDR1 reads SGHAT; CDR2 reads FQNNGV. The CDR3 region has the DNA TGTGCCAGCAGCCCGCATACAAACCCCGGGACAGGGGACACAGATACGCAGTATTTT. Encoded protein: CASSPHTNPGTGDTDTQYF. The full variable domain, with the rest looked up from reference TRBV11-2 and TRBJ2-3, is EAGVAQSPRYKIIEKRQSVAFWCNPISGHATLYWYQQILGQGPKLLIQFQNNGVVDDSQLPKDRFSAERLKGVDSTLKIQPAKLEDSAVYLCASSPHTNPGTGDTDTQYFGPGTRLTVL.

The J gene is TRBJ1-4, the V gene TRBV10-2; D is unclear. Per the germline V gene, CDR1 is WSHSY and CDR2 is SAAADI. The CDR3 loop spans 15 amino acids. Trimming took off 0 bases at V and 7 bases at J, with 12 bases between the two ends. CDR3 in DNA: TGCGCCAGCAGTGAGTCCATCCTCGGAGGTGAAAAACTGTTTTTT. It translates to CASSESILGGEKLFF.

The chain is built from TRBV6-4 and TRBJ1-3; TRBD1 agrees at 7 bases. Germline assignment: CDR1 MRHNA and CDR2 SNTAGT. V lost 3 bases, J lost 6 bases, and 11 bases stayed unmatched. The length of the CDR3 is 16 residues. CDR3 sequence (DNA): TGTGCCAGCAGTGAAAGGGACAGATTGTCCCTAAACACCATATATTTT. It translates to CASSERDRLSLNTIYF.

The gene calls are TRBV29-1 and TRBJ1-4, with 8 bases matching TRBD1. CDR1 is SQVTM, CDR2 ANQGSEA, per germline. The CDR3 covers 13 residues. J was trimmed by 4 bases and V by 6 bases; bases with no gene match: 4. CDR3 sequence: CSVAGGHNEKLFF. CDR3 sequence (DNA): TGCAGCGTGGCAGGGGGCCATAATGAAAAACTGTTTTTT.

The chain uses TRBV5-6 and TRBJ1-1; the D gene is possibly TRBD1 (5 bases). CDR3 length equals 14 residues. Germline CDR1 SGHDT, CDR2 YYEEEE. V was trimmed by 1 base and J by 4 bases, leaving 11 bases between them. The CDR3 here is CASSLLGRITEAFF. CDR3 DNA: TGTGCCAGCAGCTTGCTGGGGCGTATCACTGAAGCTTTCTTT.

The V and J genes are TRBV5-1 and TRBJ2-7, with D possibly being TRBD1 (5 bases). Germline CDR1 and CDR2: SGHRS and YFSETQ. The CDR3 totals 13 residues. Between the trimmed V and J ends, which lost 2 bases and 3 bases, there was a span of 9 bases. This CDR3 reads CASSLRGDYEQYF. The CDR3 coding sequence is TGCGCCAGCAGCTTAAGGGGTGACTACGAGCAGTACTTC.

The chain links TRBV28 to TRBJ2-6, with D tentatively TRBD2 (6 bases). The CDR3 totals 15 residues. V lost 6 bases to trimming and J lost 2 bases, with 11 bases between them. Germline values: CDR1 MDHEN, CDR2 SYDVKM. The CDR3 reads CASRGGGAGANVLTF. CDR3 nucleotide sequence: TGTGCCAGCAGGGGCGGCGGGGCTGGGGCCAACGTCCTGACTTTC.

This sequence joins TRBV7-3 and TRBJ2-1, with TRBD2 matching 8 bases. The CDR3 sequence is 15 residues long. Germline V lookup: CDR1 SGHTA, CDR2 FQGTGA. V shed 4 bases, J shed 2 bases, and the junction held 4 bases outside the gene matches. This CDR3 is CASSSRGGPYNEQFF. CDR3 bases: TGTGCCAGCAGCTCCCGCGGGGGGCCCTACAATGAGCAGTTCTTC.